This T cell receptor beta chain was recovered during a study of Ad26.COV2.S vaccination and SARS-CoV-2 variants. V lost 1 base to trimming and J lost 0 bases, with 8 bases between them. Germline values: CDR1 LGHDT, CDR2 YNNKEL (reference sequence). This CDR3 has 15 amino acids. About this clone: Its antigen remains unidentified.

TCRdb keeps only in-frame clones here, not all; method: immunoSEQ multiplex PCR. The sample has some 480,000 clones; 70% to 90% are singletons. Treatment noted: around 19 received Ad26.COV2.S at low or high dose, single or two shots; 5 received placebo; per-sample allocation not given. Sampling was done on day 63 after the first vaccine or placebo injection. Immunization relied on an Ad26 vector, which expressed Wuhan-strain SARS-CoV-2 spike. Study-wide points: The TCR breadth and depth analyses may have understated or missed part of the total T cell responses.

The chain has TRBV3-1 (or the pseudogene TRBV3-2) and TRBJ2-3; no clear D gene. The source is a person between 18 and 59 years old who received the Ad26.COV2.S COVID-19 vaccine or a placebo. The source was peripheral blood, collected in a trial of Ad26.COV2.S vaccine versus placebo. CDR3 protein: CASSQVLLSTDTQYF. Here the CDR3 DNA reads TGTGCCAGCAGCCAAGTCCTGCTAAGCACAGATACGCAGTATTTT.